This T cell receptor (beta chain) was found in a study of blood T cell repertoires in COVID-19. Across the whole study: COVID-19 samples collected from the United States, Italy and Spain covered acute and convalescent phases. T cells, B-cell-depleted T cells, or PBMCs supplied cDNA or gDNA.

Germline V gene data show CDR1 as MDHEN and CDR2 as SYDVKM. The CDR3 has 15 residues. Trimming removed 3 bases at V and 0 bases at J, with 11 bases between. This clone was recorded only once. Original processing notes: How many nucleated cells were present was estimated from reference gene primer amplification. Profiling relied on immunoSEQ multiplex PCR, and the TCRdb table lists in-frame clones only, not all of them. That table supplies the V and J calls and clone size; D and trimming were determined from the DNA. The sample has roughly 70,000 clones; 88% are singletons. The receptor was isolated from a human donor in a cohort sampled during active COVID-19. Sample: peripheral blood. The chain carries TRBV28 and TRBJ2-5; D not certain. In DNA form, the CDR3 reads TGTGCCAGCAGTTTTTGGCGGATGTACCAAGAGACCCAGTACTTC. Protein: CASSFWRMYQETQYF.